This record concerns one TCR beta chain sequence. The antigen remains undetermined. Trimming took off 0 bases at V and 7 bases at J, with 10 bases between the two ends. The CDR3 consists of 13 residues. CDR1 and CDR2 (germline): SGHDT, YYEEEE. This sample was taken from a study of CD8+ T cells in alopecia areata. Sample treatment: oral pan-JAK inhibitor, 5-10 mg twice daily. Researchers gathered lesional scalp punch biopsies and peripheral blood from patients with alopecia areata. Sorting of PBMCs yielded the CD4+ and CD8+ T cells. Findings of the study overall: Treatment with tofacitinib significantly lowered scalp clonality and reduced expanded CD8+ clones among the top 100. Persistence in scalp and blood during tofacitinib was observed for many expanded lesional clones.

Extracted RNA was reverse transcribed, and the resulting cDNA served as sequencing template. Clones were read by immunoSEQ multiplex PCR, and TCRdb kept only the in-frame ones, dropping some. The sample has more than 90,000 clones; 61% are singletons. The rearrangement joins TRBV5-6 to TRBJ1-1, with a tentative D call TRBD1 (6 bases). Source: CD8+ T cells sorted from blood, taken at week 4, from a patient treated with tofacitinib. This receptor was obtained from a human donor with alopecia areata. This CDR3 is CASSLAGGGEAFF. In DNA form, the CDR3 reads TGTGCCAGCAGCTTGGCCGGGGGCGGTGAAGCTTTCTTT.